This T cell receptor (beta chain) came from a study of tissue T cells after allogeneic stem cell transplantation (dated 2022 in TCRdb). With respect to the entire study: TCR beta repertoires were profiled across many tissues obtained from research autopsies of patients with and without GVHD, as well as in mouse models of GVHD. The human arm was a prospective observational study without blinding or randomization. The full study reports these points: In both patients and mice, T cells from blood and spleen covered only a limited part of the TCR repertoire found in tissues. The study did not establish which tissue TCRs were alloreactive or antigen-specific, and some clones may have been host cells that persisted. The patient cohort was small and clinically heterogeneous, and sampling depth was acknowledged as a limitation. Within patients, how anatomically similar tissues were was a major factor shaping TCR repertoire composition, regardless of disease or transplant status. Few T cell clones were found to be shared across patients, but shared repertoire signatures across patients were revealed in a tissue-specific fashion by motif-based clustering.

Trimming costs V 3 bases and J 0 bases, and their ends lie 5 bases apart. From cysteine to phenylalanine, the CDR3 is 13 amino acids long. The 36 bases shown cover part of the CDR3, and their frame starts at base 1. From a lookup of the germline V gene, CDR1 and CDR2 are GFQATS and STVNSAI. The receptor library was made with the immunoSEQ multiplex PCR assay. TCRbeta CDR3 sequencing was done by Adaptive Biotechnologies at survey depth, reporting CDR3 sequences, V/J genes, productive frequency and template counts. TCR beta CDR3 regions were amplified from genomic DNA rather than RNA. As for the authors' bioinformatics: Jensen-Shannon divergence served to quantify pairwise repertoire overlap between tissues, with 0 meaning identical and 1 meaning complete divergence. Tissues were clustered by single-linkage agglomerative hierarchical clustering of pairwise JSD values and displayed as dendrograms. GLIPH2 was run on all patient samples with simulation_depth 1000, kmer_min_depth 3, cdr3_length_cutoff 8, keeping groups with more than two unique CDR3s. In a standardized tissue-overlap score, Jaccard GLIPH-group overlap across patients was extrapolated to a standard repertoire size of 1000 clones. Associations of diversity with clinical or experimental variables used linear mixed-effect models with tissue fixed effects and individual random effects. TCRdb limited this immuneACCESS table to in-frame rearrangements with V and J called. A share of clones is missing; checked studies link under half to unresolved V genes, and the rest is unexplained. V, J and clone size derive from that table, while D and trimming were established from the DNA sequence. The sample table shows roughly 50,000 clones, and approximately 70% are seen once. The biggest ten clones account for approximately 0.59% of the sample.

This clone was seen a few times. Which antigen it targets is not known. Gene labels and germline sequences for this entry follow the mouse. The read halts 1 residue ahead of the CDR3 end, with the missing end drawn from the germline J gene. The TCR originated in a pool of C57BL/6 mice in good health. The sequenced sample was sorted cells pooled from one or two spleens. The rearrangement joined TRBV20 to TRBJ1-4; the D gene cannot be resolved reliably. The CDR3 region has the sequence CGARHISNERLFF. The CDR3 bases that were read are TGTGGTGCTAGACACATTTCCAACGAAAGATTATTT.